These T cell receptor beta chains were read from a single sample in a study of shared clonotypes between healthy human individuals. Method: immunoSEQ multiplex PCR; TCRdb's copy keeps in-frame clones and lacks some. The table records 2,500,000 or so clones, just under 95% of them present only once. The source material was naive CD4+ T cells from PBMCs. The source of these receptors is a man younger than 35 in good health. Some clones in this sample may be carry-over from other donors' samples. Each CDR3 is given with its conserved first and last residue. D genes are given only for firm matches. Size tells how often a clone was seen (once, few, many) or the class of an expanded clone, and some rows leave it out.

clone_size j_call d_call v_call cdr3_aa cdr3_nt
NA TRBJ2-5 TRBD2 TRBV5-1 CASSLGSGLGQETQYF TGCGCCAGCAGCTTAGGCTCAGGACTAGGTCAAGAGACCCAGTACTTC
NA TRBJ2-3 TRBD2 TRBV11-2 CASRKLAGGLTDTQYF TGTGCCAGCAGAAAACTAGCGGGAGGACTCACAGATACGCAGTATTTT
NA TRBJ1-2 NA TRBV28 CASSPGRAGDYGYTF TGTGCCAGCAGTCCTGGACGGGCAGGAGACTATGGCTACACCTTC
few TRBJ2-5 NA TRBV11-2 CASSFDQETQYF TGTGCCAGCAGCTTTGACCAAGAGACCCAGTACTTC
NA TRBJ2-7 NA TRBV2 CASRVRLDFSYEQYF TGTGCCAGCAGGGTGAGACTAGACTTCTCCTACGAGCAGTACTTC
NA TRBJ2-2 TRBD2 TRBV4-1 CASTGGLAGFSNTGELFF TGCGCCAGCACTGGTGGACTAGCGGGATTTTCGAACACCGGGGAGCTGTTTTTT
NA TRBJ2-1 TRBD2 TRBV10-3 CAISDPGQREARGNEQFF TGTGCCATCAGTGACCCGGGCCAGCGGGAGGCCCGGGGGAATGAGCAGTTCTTC
NA TRBJ2-7 NA TRBV7-9 CASSLLGGYEQYF TGTGCCAGCAGCTTACTCGGGGGCTACGAGCAGTACTTC
NA TRBJ2-1 NA TRBV28 CASSPPLGREASYNEQFF TGTGCCAGCAGTCCCCCGCTGGGGCGGGAAGCCTCCTACAATGAGCAGTTCTTC
NA TRBJ2-7 TRBD2 TRBV7-2 CASSLLREVYEQYF TGTGCCAGCAGCTTACTGCGGGAGGTCTACGAGCAGTACTTC
NA TRBJ1-2 NA TRBV28 CASSRPDQPAGYTF TGTGCCAGCAGTCGGCCCGATCAACCAGCGGGCTACACCTTC
NA TRBJ2-3 NA TRBV9 CASSAAATTTDTQYF TGTGCCAGCAGCGCAGCAGCGACAACCACAGATACGCAGTATTTT
NA TRBJ2-6 NA TRBV28 CASSKRFSGANVLTF TGTGCCAGCAGTAAGCGATTCTCTGGGGCCAACGTCCTGACTTTC
NA TRBJ1-1 NA TRBV11-2 CASSSTLGDTEAFF TGTGCCAGCAGCTCAACACTGGGGGACACTGAAGCTTTCTTT
NA TRBJ1-4 NA TRBV4-1 CASSQGTRGRDEKLFF TGCGCCAGCAGCCAAGGTACACGGGGACGGGATGAAAAACTGTTTTTT
NA TRBJ2-2 TRBD2 TRBV7-8 CASSLVQKGLAGGDTGELFF TGTGCCAGCAGCTTAGTCCAGAAAGGACTAGCGGGAGGCGACACCGGGGAGCTGTTTTTT
once TRBJ2-1 TRBD2 TRBV18 CASSPFLAGSSYNEQFF TGTGCCAGCTCACCCTTTCTAGCGGGGTCTTCCTACAATGAGCAGTTCTTC
NA TRBJ1-2 NA TRBV2 CASSEGGGGYYGYTF TGTGCCAGCAGTGAAGGCGGAGGCGGATACTATGGCTACACCTTC
NA TRBJ2-2 NA TRBV6-6 CASGAVPGELFF TGTGCCAGCGGAGCAGTTCCCGGGGAGCTGTTTTTT
NA TRBJ1-5 NA TRBV28 CASQPPASASQPQHF TGTGCCAGCCAGCCCCCGGCTTCAGCTAGTCAGCCCCAGCATTTT
once TRBJ1-5 TRBD1 TRBV6-6 CASSLTGRGQPQHF TGTGCCAGCAGTCTGACAGGGCGGGGTCAGCCCCAGCATTTT
NA TRBJ1-1 TRBD1 TRBV6-5 CASSYSRTGWNTEAFF TGTGCCAGCAGTTACTCCCGGACAGGATGGAACACTGAAGCTTTCTTT
NA TRBJ1-2 TRBD1 TRBV19 CASSRQGSGGYTF TGTGCCAGTAGTAGACAGGGCTCGGGCGGCTACACCTTC
once TRBJ2-7 TRBD2 TRBV5-1 CASSGQGGYDEQYF TGCGCCAGCAGCGGGCAGGGAGGGTACGACGAGCAGTACTTC
NA TRBJ1-5 TRBD1 TRBV5-1 CASSLTGGLAEPQHF TGCGCCAGCAGCCTGACAGGGGGCCTAGCGGAGCCCCAGCATTTT
NA TRBJ2-2 TRBD2 TRBV10-1 CASKSGSGVTGELFF TGCGCCAGCAAGAGCGGGAGTGGGGTCACCGGGGAGCTGTTTTTT
NA TRBJ2-7 TRBD2 TRBV7-2 CASSSAGTSPTYEQYF TGTGCCAGCAGCTCCGCCGGGACTAGCCCAACCTACGAGCAGTACTTC
few TRBJ1-1 NA TRBV2 CASSEYGTEAFF TGTGCCAGCAGTGAGTACGGGACTGAAGCTTTCTTT
NA TRBJ1-1 NA TRBV5-4 CASSLGGGYGTEAFF TGTGCCAGCAGCTTGGGCGGGGGTTATGGGACTGAAGCTTTCTTT
NA TRBJ2-5 TRBD1 TRBV28 CASSRQGEGQETQYF TGTGCCAGCAGTAGACAGGGAGAAGGCCAAGAGACCCAGTACTTC
NA TRBJ2-6 NA TRBV7-3 CASSAESYPGGANVLTF TGTGCCAGCAGCGCAGAGTCCTATCCGGGTGGGGCCAACGTCCTGACTTTC
NA TRBJ2-7 NA TRBV28 CASSSIGNEQYF TGTGCCAGCAGTTCGATCGGAAACGAGCAGTACTTC
few TRBJ1-5 TRBD1 TRBV6-6 CASSFGQGSNQPQHF TGTGCCAGCAGTTTCGGACAGGGATCGAATCAGCCCCAGCATTTT
NA TRBJ2-5 TRBD1 TRBV6-6 CASSTGGKKTQYF TGTGCCAGCAGCACAGGGGGTAAAAAGACCCAGTACTTC
NA TRBJ2-7 NA TRBV11-2 CASSSPYTDPSYEQYF TGTGCCAGCAGCTCCCCCTATACAGACCCCTCCTACGAGCAGTACTTC
NA TRBJ2-3 TRBD2 TRBV7-9 CASSLAGLAGGPDTQYF TGTGCCAGCAGCTTAGCCGGACTAGCGGGAGGGCCCGATACGCAGTATTTT
NA TRBJ2-1 TRBD2 TRBV5-6 CASSFRGLAGAHEQFF TGTGCCAGCAGCTTCCGAGGGCTAGCGGGGGCCCATGAGCAGTTCTTC